This T cell receptor (beta chain) derives from a study of cytomegalovirus exposure and HLA in healthy donors. Comment on this clone: What it binds is not known.

Study-level findings and limits: Many donors carried some public TCRs, although rarity characterized most TCR sequences. Reportedly, HLA-A and HLA-B alleles of most subjects were accurately predicted from TCR beta. The study labeled 164 TCR beta chains cytomegalovirus-associated. Per a prior analysis, the majority of TCR beta V segments were productive roughly 90% or roughly 30% of the time.

Use of 60 Vbeta and 13 Jbeta primers characterized the PCR. The table came from immunoSEQ multiplex PCR; TCRdb's copy has only in-frame clones and leaves some out. In the table there are some 100,000 clones, about three quarters of which are singletons. This CDR3 spans 15 amino acids. Trimming removed 5 bases at V and 0 bases at J, with 16 bases between. Germline lookup yields CDR1 GTSNPN and CDR2 SVGIG (reference sequence). The clonotype comes from a woman in her thirties or forties in good health and CMV-seropositive. Specimen: PBMCs. This chain uses TRBV30 with TRBJ1-2; TRBD1 might be the D (5 bases). CDR3 in DNA: TGTGCCTGGGACCCGGGGACTTCAGCTAACTATGGCTACACCTTC. Amino acid sequence: CAWDPGTSANYGYTF.